This TCR beta chain came from a study of cytomegalovirus exposure and HLA in healthy donors. Findings and caveats of the study: Reports described diagnosis of cytomegalovirus status by the classifier as highly specific and sensitive. An analysis done earlier found most TCR beta V segments productive about 87% or about 30% of the time. A later analysis linked a missense variant in DCLRE1C to the trimming of TCR beta V and J genes.

In regard to this clone: Its matching antigen is unknown.

PCR used 60 Vbeta primers and 13 Jbeta primers. Authors' analysis steps: As a later analysis found, there were approximately 80 million unique TCR beta chains, of which 8.5 million to 14 million were shared. Sequenced by immunoSEQ multiplex PCR; TCRdb stores in-frame clones only, minus some. That table supplies the V and J calls and clone size; D and trimming were determined from the DNA. The sample carries roughly 190,000 clones, roughly 13% recorded once. Germline values: CDR1 GTSNPN, CDR2 SVGIG (reference sequence). V gave up 6 bases and J gave up 1 base; unmatched junction bases: 3. CDR3 length equals 13 residues.

The sequenced sample was PBMCs. The chain couples TRBV30 to TRBJ2-7, with TRBD1 identical over 10 bases. The TCR sequence derives from a man aged 45 to 65 in good health and CMV-seropositive. The chain's CDR3 is CACGTGVSYEQYF. CDR3 DNA: TGTGCCTGCGGGACAGGGGTTTCCTACGAGCAGTACTTC.